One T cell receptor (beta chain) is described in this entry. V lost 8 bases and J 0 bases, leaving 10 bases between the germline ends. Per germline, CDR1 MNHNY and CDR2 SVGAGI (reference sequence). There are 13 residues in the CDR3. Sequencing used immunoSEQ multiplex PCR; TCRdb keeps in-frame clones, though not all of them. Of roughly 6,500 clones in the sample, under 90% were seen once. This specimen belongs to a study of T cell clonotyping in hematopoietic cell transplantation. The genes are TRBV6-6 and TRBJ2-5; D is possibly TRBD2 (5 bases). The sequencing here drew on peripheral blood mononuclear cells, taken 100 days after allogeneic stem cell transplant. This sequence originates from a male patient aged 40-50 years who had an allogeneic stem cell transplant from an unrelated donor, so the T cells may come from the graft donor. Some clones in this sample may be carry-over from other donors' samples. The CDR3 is CASGSVNQETQYF. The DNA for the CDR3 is TGTGCCAGCGGGAGCGTAAACCAAGAGACCCAGTACTTC.